These T cell receptor beta chains were read from a single sample in a study of shared clonotypes between healthy human individuals. Produced via immunoSEQ multiplex PCR; TCRdb's table is partial and in-frame only. In the table there are over 400,000 clones, approximately 78% of which are singletons. The sample comprised PBMCs. The receptors derive from a woman between 35 and 50 years old in good health. Some clones in this sample may be carry-over from other donors' samples. Each CDR3 is given without its conserved first and last residue. Part of the rows lack a size; the others show once, few, many or a class for expanded clones.

size,length,V,J,CDR3
once,15,TRBV11-2,TRBJ2-1,ASSLDRGLVSYNEQF
.,15,TRBV4-1,TRBJ2-5,ASSQDQRPAGEETQY
.,10,TRBV30,TRBJ1-2,AWNPGDYGYT
.,12,TRBV7-2,TRBJ2-3,ASSLDPQGGTQY
few,10,TRBV30,TRBJ2-5,AWGLSQETQY
once,17,TRBV5-1,TRBJ2-1,ASSLGLAGGLSSYNEQF
.,12,TRBV29-1,TRBJ1-4,SARVGATNEKLF
once,15,TRBV19,TRBJ2-2,ASSFIPGQGKTGELF
once,13,TRBV28,TRBJ1-1,ASSWGQGRNTEAF
.,15,TRBV11-2,TRBJ2-2,ASSQGTSGSGTGELF
.,12,TRBV6-5,TRBJ2-1,ASAGLAGYNEQF
.,15,TRBV19,TRBJ2-6,ASSGTGRDSGANVLT
.,12,TRBV5-1,TRBJ2-7,ASSLGDSGYEQY
.,14,TRBV9,TRBJ2-2,ASSVVGSGYTGELF
medium-sized,13,TRBV6-1,TRBJ2-7,ASSERATSSYEQY
.,13,TRBV19,TRBJ1-1,VSSIQAGLNTEAF
once,12,TRBV5-5,TRBJ2-7,ASSLAAAYYEQY